The TCR beta chain described here comes from a study of blood T cell repertoires in COVID-19. Across the study: Samples taken during acute and convalescent COVID-19 were collected in the United States, Italy and Spain. PBMCs, B-cell-depleted T cells, or T cells provided the cDNA or gDNA that made up the material.

The sample holds a few counts of this clone. The germline CDR1 and CDR2 sequences are SGHNT and YYREEE (reference sequence). V was clipped by 0 bases and J by 2 bases, with 6 bases between them. The CDR3 consists of 13 residues. Original analysis: Quantification of nucleated cells was approximated via reference gene primer amplification. Sequencing used immunoSEQ multiplex PCR; TCRdb keeps in-frame clones, though not all of them. V and J calls and clone size are as listed in that table; D and trimming were resolved from the DNA. The table lists tens of thousands of clones, more than 65% of them singletons.

This chain uses TRBV5-4 with TRBJ2-7; unclear D gene. The TCR comes from a woman aged 70-85 years with acute or convalescent COVID-19. Sequenced input: peripheral blood. CDR3 nucleotide sequence: TGTGCCAGCAGCTTGGACAGTGCCTACGAGCAGTACTTC. Residues: CASSLDSAYEQYF. Drawing the rest from reference TRBV5-4 and TRBJ2-7, the complete variable domain is ETGVTQSPTHLIKTRGQQVTLRCSSQSGHNTVSWYQQALGQGPQFIFQYYREEENGRGNFPPRFSGLQFPNYSSELNVNALELDDSALYLCASSLDSAYEQYFGPGTRLTVT.